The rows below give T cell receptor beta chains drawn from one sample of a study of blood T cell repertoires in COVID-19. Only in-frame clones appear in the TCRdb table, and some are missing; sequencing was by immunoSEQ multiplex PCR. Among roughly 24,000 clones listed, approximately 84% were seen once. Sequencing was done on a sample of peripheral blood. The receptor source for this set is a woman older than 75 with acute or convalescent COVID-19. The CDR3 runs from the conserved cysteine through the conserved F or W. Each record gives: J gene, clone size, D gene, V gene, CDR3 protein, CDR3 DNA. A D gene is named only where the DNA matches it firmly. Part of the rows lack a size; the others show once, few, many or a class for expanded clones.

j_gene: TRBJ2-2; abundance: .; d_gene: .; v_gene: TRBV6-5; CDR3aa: CASSYSYFAGELFF; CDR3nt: TGTGCCAGCAGTTACTCGTATTTTGCCGGGGAGCTGTTTTTT
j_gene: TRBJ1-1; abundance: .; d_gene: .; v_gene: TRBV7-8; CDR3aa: CASSSGVNTEAFF; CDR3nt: TGTGCCAGCAGCTCGGGAGTGAACACTGAAGCTTTCTTT
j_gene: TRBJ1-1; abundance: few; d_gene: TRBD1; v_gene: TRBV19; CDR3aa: CASSLRQGANTEAFF; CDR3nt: TGTGCCAGTAGTTTAAGGCAGGGGGCAAACACTGAAGCTTTCTTT
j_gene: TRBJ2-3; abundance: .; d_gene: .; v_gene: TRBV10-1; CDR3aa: CASSDMRGLQYF; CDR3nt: TGCGCCAGCAGTGATATGCGGGGTCTGCAGTATTTT
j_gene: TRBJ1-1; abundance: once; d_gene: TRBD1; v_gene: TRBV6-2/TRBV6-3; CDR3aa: CASSSLSTGGFGEAFF; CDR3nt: TGTGCCAGCAGCTCCCTATCGACAGGGGGCTTCGGTGAAGCTTTCTTT
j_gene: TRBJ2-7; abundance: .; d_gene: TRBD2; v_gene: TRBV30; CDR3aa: CAWSWGRAGEQYF; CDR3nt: TGTGCCTGGAGTTGGGGGAGGGCGGGCGAGCAGTACTTC
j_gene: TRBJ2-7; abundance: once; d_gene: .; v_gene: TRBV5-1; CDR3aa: CASSLTGNYEQYF; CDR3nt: TGCGCCAGCAGCTTGACAGGGAACTACGAGCAGTACTTC
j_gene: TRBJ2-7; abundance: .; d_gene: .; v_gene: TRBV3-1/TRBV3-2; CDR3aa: CASSQETGHDYEQYF; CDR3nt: TGTGCCAGCAGCCAAGAAACGGGACACGACTACGAGCAGTACTTC
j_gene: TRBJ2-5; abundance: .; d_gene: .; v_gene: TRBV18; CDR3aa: CASSPGTSHLETQYF; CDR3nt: TGTGCCAGCTCACCAGGGACTTCCCATTTAGAGACCCAGTACTTC
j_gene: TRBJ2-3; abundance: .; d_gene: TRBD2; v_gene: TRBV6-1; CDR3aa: CASSGPGLAGKDTQYF; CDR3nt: TGTGCCAGCAGTGGACCGGGACTAGCGGGCAAAGATACGCAGTATTTT
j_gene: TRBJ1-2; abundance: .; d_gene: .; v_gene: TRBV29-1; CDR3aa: CSVERDYGYTF; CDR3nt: TGCAGCGTAGAACGGGACTATGGCTACACCTTC
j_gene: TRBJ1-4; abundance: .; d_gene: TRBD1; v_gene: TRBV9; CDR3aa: CASSVEPGGTLEKLFF; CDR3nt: TGTGCCAGCAGCGTAGAGCCAGGGGGGACCCTTGAAAAACTGTTTTTT
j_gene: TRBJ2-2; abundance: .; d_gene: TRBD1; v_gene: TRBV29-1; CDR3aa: CSVTIQGVGGGELFF; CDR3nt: TGCAGCGTGACTATACAGGGGGTGGGGGGCGGGGAGCTGTTTTTT
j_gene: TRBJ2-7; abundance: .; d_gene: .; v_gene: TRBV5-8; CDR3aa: CASSSVGGTFSYEQYF; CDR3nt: TGTGCCAGCAGCTCCGTCGGAGGCACATTCTCCTACGAGCAGTACTTC
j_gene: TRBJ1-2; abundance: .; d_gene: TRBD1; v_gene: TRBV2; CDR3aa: CASRPGQGIISYGYTF; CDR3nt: TGTGCCAGCAGACCGGGACAGGGGATAATTAGCTATGGCTACACCTTC
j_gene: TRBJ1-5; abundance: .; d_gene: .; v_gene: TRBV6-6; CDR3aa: CASRGLEGSNQPQHF; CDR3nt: TGTGCCAGCAGGGGCCTTGAGGGTAGCAATCAGCCCCAGCATTTT
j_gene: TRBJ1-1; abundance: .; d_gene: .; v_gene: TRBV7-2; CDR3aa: CASSRRGGNTEAFF; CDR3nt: TGTGCCAGCAGCCGCCGGGGGGGGAACACTGAAGCTTTCTTT
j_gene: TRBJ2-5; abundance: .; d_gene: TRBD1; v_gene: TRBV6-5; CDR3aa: CASSFRTGGKETQYF; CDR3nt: TGTGCCAGCAGCTTTAGGACAGGGGGGAAGGAGACCCAGTACTTC
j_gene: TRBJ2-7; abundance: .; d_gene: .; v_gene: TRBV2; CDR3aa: CASRSFGGVSSYEQYF; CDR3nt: TGTGCCAGCAGGTCCTTTGGCGGGGTGAGCTCCTACGAGCAGTACTTC
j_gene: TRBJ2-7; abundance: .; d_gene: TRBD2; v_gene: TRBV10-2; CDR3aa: CASMEAAGGPYEQYF; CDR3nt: TGCGCCAGCATGGAAGCGGCGGGGGGTCCCTACGAGCAGTACTTC
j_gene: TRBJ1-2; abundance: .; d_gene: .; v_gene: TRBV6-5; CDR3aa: CASSSENNYGYTF; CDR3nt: TGTGCCAGCAGTTCAGAAAATAACTATGGCTACACCTTC
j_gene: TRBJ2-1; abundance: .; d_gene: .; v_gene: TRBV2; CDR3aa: CASSRGEYNEQFF; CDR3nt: TGTGCCAGCAGTCGCGGCGAATACAATGAGCAGTTCTTC
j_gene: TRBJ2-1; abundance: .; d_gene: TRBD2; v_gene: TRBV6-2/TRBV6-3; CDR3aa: CASSYASGSGGEQFF; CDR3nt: TGTGCCAGCAGTTATGCTAGCGGGAGTGGGGGTGAGCAGTTCTTC
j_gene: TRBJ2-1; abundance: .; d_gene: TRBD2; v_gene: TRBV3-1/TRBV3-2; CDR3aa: CASSQVGLAGANEQFF; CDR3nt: TGTGCCAGCAGCCAAGTAGGGCTAGCGGGGGCAAATGAGCAGTTCTTC
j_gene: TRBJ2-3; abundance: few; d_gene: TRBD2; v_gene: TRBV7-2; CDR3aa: CASSLGGGGGSDTQYF; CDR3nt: TGTGCCAGCAGCTTAGGAGGCGGGGGGGGTTCAGATACGCAGTATTTT
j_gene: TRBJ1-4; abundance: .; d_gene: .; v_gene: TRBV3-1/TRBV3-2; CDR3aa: CASSQSEKLFF; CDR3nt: TGTGCCAGCAGCCAGAGTGAAAAACTGTTTTTT